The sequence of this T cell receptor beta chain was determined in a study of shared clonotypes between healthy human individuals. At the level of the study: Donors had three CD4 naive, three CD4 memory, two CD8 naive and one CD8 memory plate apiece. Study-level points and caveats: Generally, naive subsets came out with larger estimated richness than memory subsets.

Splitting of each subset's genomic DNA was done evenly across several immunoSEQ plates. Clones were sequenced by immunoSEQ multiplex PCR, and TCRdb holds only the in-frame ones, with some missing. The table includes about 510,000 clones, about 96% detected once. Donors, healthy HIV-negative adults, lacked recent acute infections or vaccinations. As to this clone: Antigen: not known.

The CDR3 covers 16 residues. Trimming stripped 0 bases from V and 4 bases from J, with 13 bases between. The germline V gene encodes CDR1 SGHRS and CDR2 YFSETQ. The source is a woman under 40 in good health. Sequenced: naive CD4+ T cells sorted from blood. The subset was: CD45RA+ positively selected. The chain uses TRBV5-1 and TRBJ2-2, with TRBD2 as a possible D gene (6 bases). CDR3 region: CASSLAGVAVTGELFF. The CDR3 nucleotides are TGCGCCAGCAGCTTGGCCGGGGTAGCGGTCACCGGGGAGCTGTTTTTT.